This TCR beta chain is drawn from a study of post-analysis software for immune sequencing data. Study details: Included among the disease courses, which were recorded for the cohort, were relapsing-remitting, secondary progressive and progressive-relapsing multiple sclerosis. General observations from the study: Among roughly 5 TRBV segments more frequent in patients than controls were TRBV5-6, TRBV5-1 and TRBV20-1. People with multiple sclerosis had a significantly lower normalized Chao1 diversity than controls did.

Presence of unique molecular identifiers characterized the TCR beta cDNA libraries. TCRdb reprocessed the PCR reads with MiXCR, giving one entry per CDR3 protein. The table has about 810,000 distinct CDR3 sequences, roughly 58% seen once; the top ten hold about 4.5%. Trimming at V came to 10 bases and at J to 1 base, leaving 11 bases not matched to a gene. The CDR3 covers 15 residues. Germline CDR1 WSHSY, CDR2 SAAADI. This clonotype was seen more than once but under ten times. Its specificity is unknown. The TCR sequence derives from a girl aged 10 to 17 with multiple sclerosis. Sequencing was done on a sample of blood. This chain links TRBV10-2 with TRBJ2-7; 9 bases fit TRBD1. CDR3 protein: CAILRRDRVSYEQYF. The CDR3 nucleotides are TGCGCCATCCTGCGTCGGGACAGGGTTTCCTACGAGCAGTACTTC.